Sequencing of this T cell receptor beta chain was carried out in a study of shared clonotypes between healthy human individuals. About the research overall: The people who gave samples were two women and a few men aged 18 to 49.

There are 13 residues in the CDR3. Trimming took off 0 bases at V and 6 bases at J, with 10 bases between the two ends. From germline, CDR1 is SGDLS and CDR2 YYNGEE. Bulk PBMC genomic DNA spanned ten immunoSEQ deep plates. Some clones are missing from TCRdb's copy, which holds only in-frame ones; the method was immunoSEQ multiplex PCR. The top ten clones hold roughly an eighth of a sample with about 510,000 clones, over 60% of them seen once. V usage is TRBV9 and J usage is TRBJ2-7; a weak D match, TRBD1 (6 bases). The TCR sequence derives from a woman in her thirties or forties in good health. Some clones in this sample may be carry-over from other donors' samples. Sequenced material: PBMCs. This CDR3 reads CASSVASQGEQYF. In DNA form, the CDR3 reads TGTGCCAGCAGCGTAGCTTCACAGGGCGAGCAGTACTTC.